A single sample gave rise to the 13 T cell receptor beta chains below, sequenced in a study of vaccination and CD4 T cells after COVID-19. Cultured CD4+ T cell DNA was sequenced using the Oncomine TCR Beta short-read assay. TCRdb fed the PCR reads into MiXCR, producing one record per CDR3 protein. The table records more than 9,500 distinct CDR3 sequences, 45% to 50% of them present only once. Treatment specified: roughly ten-day PBMC culture with coronavirus spike peptide pools or control peptides (ViraFEST assay). These receptors' targets are unknown. Material: CD4+ T cells from blood, cultured in vitro. These receptors all come from a human donor who had recovered from COVID-19.

The rearrangement uses TRBV5-4 and TRBJ1-1; D possibly corresponds to TRBD1 (5 bases). Trimming cost V 2 bases and J 0 bases, with 11 bases left between them. CDR1 and CDR2 from the germline V gene are SGHNT and YYREEE (reference sequence). This CDR3 is 15 amino acids long. The CDR3 DNA reads as TGTGCCAGCAGCTTCGGGGGGGACCTGAACACTGAAGCTTTCTTT. Translated: CASSFGGDLNTEAFF. Variable domain in full (rest from reference TRBV5-4 and TRBJ1-1): ETGVTQSPTHLIKTRGQQVTLRCSSQSGHNTVSWYQQALGQGPQFIFQYYREEENGRGNFPPRFSGLQFPNYSSELNVNALELDDSALYLCASSFGGDLNTEAFFGQGTRLTVV.

V is TRBV20-1 and J is TRBJ1-5; 7 bases line up with TRBD1. The ends lost 3 bases at V and 8 bases at J; junction bases unmatched: 7. CDR1 and CDR2 (germline): DFQATT, SNEGSKA (reference sequence). The CDR3 totals 13 residues. The CDR3 spells CSASQGGGEPQHF. Here the CDR3 DNA reads TGCAGTGCTAGTCAGGGGGGAGGGGAGCCCCAGCATTTT.

In this sample, this clonotype turned up a few times. The chain has TRBV12-3 or TRBV12-4 and TRBJ1-2; unclear D gene. The CDR3 sequence is 12 residues long. The ends were cut back, 3 bases at V and 0 bases at J, with 2 bases in the middle. This chain's CDR3 is CASSFSNYGYTF. CDR3 bases: TGTGCCAGCAGTTTCTCTAACTATGGCTACACCTTC.

The genes are TRBV5-5 and TRBJ2-7; 12 bases agree with TRBD1. The ends lost 0 bases at V and 4 bases at J; junction bases unmatched: 5. This CDR3 contains 16 residues. Looked up from germline, CDR1 is SGHKS and CDR2 is YYEKEE (reference sequence). For the CDR3, the DNA is TGTGCCAGCAGCTTGGTTGGGACAGGGGGCCTATACGAGCAGTACTTC. It translates to CASSLVGTGGLYEQYF.

The J gene is TRBJ2-3, the V gene TRBV6-2 or TRBV6-3, with 9 bases aligning to TRBD1. The CDR3 runs 14 residues. CDR1 MNHEY and CDR2 SVGEGT come from the germline V gene. With V trimmed by 11 bases and J by 2 bases, 8 bases remained unmatched. CDR3 protein: CAGQTGGYTDTQYF. DNA of the CDR3: TGTGCCGGACAGACAGGGGGGTACACAGATACGCAGTATTTT.

This clonotype has only one observation. The V and J genes are TRBV6-5 and TRBJ1-5; 8 nucleotides match TRBD1. Looked up from germline, CDR1 is MNHEY and CDR2 is SVGAGI. With V trimmed by 4 bases and J by 2 bases, 10 bases remained unmatched. The CDR3 sequence is 17 residues long. The CDR3 DNA reads as TGTGCCAGCAGTTCGAAGGTACAGGGGGGGGGCAATCAGCCCCAGCATTTT. This translates into CASSSKVQGGGNQPQHF.

V is TRBV11-1 and J is TRBJ2-3; 7 bases align to TRBD2. V trimming: 6 bases; J trimming: 3 bases; junction bases outside the gene matches: 9. Germline V gene sequence: CDR1 SGHAT, CDR2 FQDESV (reference sequence). The CDR3 covers 15 residues. The CDR3 DNA is TGTGCCAGCAGACGGACTAGGGCCCAGACAGATACGCAGTATTTT. Protein product: CASRRTRAQTDTQYF. Looking up the rest from reference TRBV11-1 and TRBJ2-3 gives the full variable domain: EAEVAQSPRYKITEKSQAVAFWCDPISGHATLYWYRQILGQGPELLVQFQDESVVDDSQLPKDRFSAERLKGVDSTLKIQPAELGDSAMYLCASRRTRAQTDTQYFGPGTRLTVL.

In its sample, this clonotype was seen a few times. The gene calls are TRBV7-8 and TRBJ2-7; D is perhaps TRBD2 (6 bases). V was shortened by 5 bases and J by 2 bases, with 22 bases between the two germline ends. From germline, CDR1 is SGHVS and CDR2 FQNEAQ. This CDR3 is built from 17 residues. CDR3 DNA sequence: TGTGCCAGCAGCATACCAAGAAAGCGGGTAGGCACCTACGAGCAGTACTTC. This codes for CASSIPRKRVGTYEQYF.

J is TRBJ2-1 and V is TRBV7-2; 7 bases match TRBD2. With V trimmed by 5 bases and J by 0 bases, 7 bases remained unmatched. The germline V gene encodes CDR1 SGHTA and CDR2 FQGNSA. This CDR3 has 16 residues. CDR3 sequence: CASSPPSGSSYNEQFF. CDR3 nucleotides: TGTGCCAGCAGCCCCCCTAGCGGTAGCTCCTACAATGAGCAGTTCTTC.

The rearrangement links TRBV20-1 to TRBJ2-7, with TRBD2 identical over 10 bases. The CDR3 is 18 residues long. Per germline, CDR1 DFQATT and CDR2 SNEGSKA (reference sequence). The J segment lost 6 bases and the V segment lost 1 base, leaving 18 bases of the junction unmatched. CDR3 amino acids: CSARGQGGLAGDLGEQYF. The CDR3 DNA is TGCAGTGCTAGAGGACAGGGAGGGCTAGCGGGAGACCTGGGCGAGCAGTACTTC.

This clonotype occurred a few times. DNA for the CDR3: TGTGCCAGCAGGCCTGGACAGGGTTCGTACGAGCAGTACTTC. Translation: CASRPGQGSYEQYF. The chain combines TRBV6-1 with TRBJ2-7; 8 bases match TRBD1. Germline values: CDR1 MNHNS, CDR2 SASEGT. V shed 6 bases and J 4 bases; nucleotides not matched to a gene: 8. The CDR3 length is 14 residues.

The gene calls are TRBV12-3 or TRBV12-4 and TRBJ1-5; no clear D. The V end was cut by 3 bases, the J end by 3 bases, with 3 bases between. The CDR3 has 12 residues. DNA for the CDR3: TGTGCCAGCAGTTTCTCCAATCAGCCCCAGCATTTT. Amino acids: CASSFSNQPQHF.

V usage is TRBV18 and J usage is TRBJ2-6; D is possibly TRBD1 (6 bases). The germline V and J ends were trimmed by 6 bases and 2 bases, with 8 bases remaining between them. The germline CDR1 and CDR2 sequences are KGHSH and LQKENI. CDR3 size: 14 residues. CDR3 residues: CASSEGAGANVLTF. The CDR3 region has the DNA TGTGCCAGCTCCGAGGGGGCTGGGGCCAACGTCCTGACTTTC.